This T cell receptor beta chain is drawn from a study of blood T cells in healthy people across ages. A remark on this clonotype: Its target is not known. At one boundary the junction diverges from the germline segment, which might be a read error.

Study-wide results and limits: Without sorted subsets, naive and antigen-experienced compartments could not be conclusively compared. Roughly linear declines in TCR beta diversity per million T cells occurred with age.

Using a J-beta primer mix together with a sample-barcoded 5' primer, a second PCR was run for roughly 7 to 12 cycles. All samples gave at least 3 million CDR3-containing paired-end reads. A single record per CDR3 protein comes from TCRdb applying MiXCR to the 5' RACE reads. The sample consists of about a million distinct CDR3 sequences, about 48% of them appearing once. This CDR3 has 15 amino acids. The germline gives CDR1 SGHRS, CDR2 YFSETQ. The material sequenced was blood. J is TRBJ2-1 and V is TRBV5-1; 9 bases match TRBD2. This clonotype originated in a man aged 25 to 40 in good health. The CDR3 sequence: CANSFGGGAIDEQFF. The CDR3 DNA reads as TGCGCCAACAGCTTCGGCGGGGGGGCTATAGATGAGCAGTTCTTC.